These 32 T cell receptor beta chains were sequenced from one sample in a study of blood T cells in healthy people across ages. Alongside a J-beta primer mix, a sample-barcoded 5' primer served in a second PCR lasting about 7 to 11 cycles. MiXCR, applied by TCRdb to the 5' RACE reads, yields one record per CDR3 protein. Of 800,000 or so distinct CDR3 sequences in the sample, 20% to 25% were seen once. These records were also assigned to another study, of T cells of mothers and their children.

Sequences were obtained from blood. The receptors here all came from a boy between 10 and 17 years old in good health.

CDR3 in amino acids: CASSLGGTYYGYTF. The CDR3 nucleotides are TGTGCCAGCAGCTTGGGCGGGACTTACTATGGCTACACCTTC. The gene calls are TRBV11-2 and TRBJ1-2; maybe TRBD1 (5 bases). V gave up 3 bases and J gave up 3 bases, with 11 bases separating them. CDR1 and CDR2 (germline): SGHAT, FQNNGV. The CDR3 contains 14 residues.

The chain joins TRBV9 to TRBJ2-7; D is tentatively TRBD1 or TRBD2 (5 bases each). This CDR3 spans 15 amino acids. Trimming took off 4 bases at V and 5 bases at J, with 19 bases between the two ends. Germline V lookup: CDR1 SGDLS, CDR2 YYNGEE. In DNA form, the CDR3 reads TGTGCCAGCAGCTCTGAGGGGACCTCAAGGGACGAGCAGTACTTC. Amino acids: CASSSEGTSRDEQYF.

The chain links TRBV27 to TRBJ2-1; tentative D call: TRBD1 (5 bases). The J call is uncertain, as TRBJ2-5 better fits the DNA end. CDR1 and CDR2 (germline): MNHEY, SMNVEV (reference sequence). The CDR3 spans 17 residues. The CDR3 sequence: CASSLFSGKVSQETQYF. CDR3 nucleotide sequence: TGTGCCAGCAGTTTATTTTCAGGGAAGGTATCCCAAGAGACCCAGTACTTC.

The chain couples TRBV19 to TRBJ1-2; 9 bases map to TRBD1. Germline-derived CDR1 and CDR2 are LNHDA and SQIVND (reference sequence). This CDR3 has 15 amino acids. With V trimmed by 9 bases and J by 2 bases, 10 bases remained unmatched. DNA of the CDR3: TGTGCCAGCTGGACCACAGGGGGCTCGAACTATGGCTACACCTTC. This translates into CASWTTGGSNYGYTF.

The CDR3: CASSSKADRVYNEQFF. The CDR3 nucleotides are TGTGCCAGCTCATCAAAAGCGGACAGGGTCTACAATGAGCAGTTCTTC. The genes are TRBV18 and TRBJ2-1; TRBD1 agrees at 8 bases. The CDR3 covers 16 residues. Losses at the gene ends were 5 bases for V and 3 bases for J; bases not matched to a gene: 9. The germline V gene encodes CDR1 KGHSH and CDR2 LQKENI.

The chain has TRBV4-2 and TRBJ2-1, with no clear D. The V gene's germline CDR1 is LGHNA and CDR2 YNFKEQ. The CDR3 length is 12 residues. V was shortened by 3 bases and J by 6 bases, with 6 bases between the two germline ends. The CDR3 coding sequence is TGTGCCAGCAGCCATTTTAGCAATGAGCAGTTCTTC. Its protein is CASSHFSNEQFF.

The chain joins TRBV28 to TRBJ2-5; the D gene could be TRBD1 or TRBD2 (5 bases each). Germline CDR1 and CDR2: MDHEN and SYDVKM. The CDR3 is 14 amino acids. Trimming removed 6 bases at V and 1 base at J, with 12 bases between. The CDR3 region is CASRGVGGQETQYF. The CDR3 region has the DNA TGTGCCAGCAGGGGGGTTGGGGGCCAAGAGACCCAGTACTTC.

In this sample, this clonotype turned up a few times. V is TRBV7-4 and J is TRBJ1-2; 8 bases line up with TRBD1. Germline V gene data show CDR1 as SGHVT and CDR2 as SQSDAQ. The CDR3 spans 14 residues. After removal of 4 bases from V and 4 bases from J, the junction contained 5 bases not matched to a gene. CDR3 residues: CASSSPDRVYGYTF. CDR3 sequence (DNA): TGTGCCAGCAGCTCCCCGGACAGGGTCTATGGCTACACCTTC.

The chain couples TRBV29-1 to TRBJ2-2; 9 bases are a match to TRBD2. This CDR3 has 15 amino acids. The germline V gene has CDR1 SQVTM and CDR2 ANQGSEA. V lost 4 bases and J lost 1; bases outside the gene matches: 4. Here the CDR3 reads CSVALAGLNTGELFF. The DNA of the CDR3 is TGCAGCGTTGCCCTAGCGGGATTGAACACCGGGGAGCTGTTTTTT.

A few counts support this clonotype. This rearrangement joins TRBV29-1 to TRBJ1-2; D gene unclear. The CDR3 contains 14 residues. CDR1 and CDR2 (germline): SQVTM, ANQGSEA. Between the trimmed V and J ends, which lost 4 bases and 4 bases, there was a span of 16 bases. In DNA, the CDR3 is TGCAGCGTTGTTAATCGAGGAACCGCCTATGGCTACACCTTC. This codes for CSVVNRGTAYGYTF.

This clonotype occurred a few times. CDR3 coding DNA: TGTGCCAGTCATCAGGGGGCTGGGGGCGAGCAGTACTTC. Translation: CASHQGAGGEQYF. The genes are TRBV19 and TRBJ2-7, with 8 bases that match TRBD1. V trimming: 8 bases; J trimming: 6 bases; junction bases outside the gene matches: 9. Germline CDR1 is LNHDA and CDR2 is SQIVND (reference sequence). The CDR3 contains 13 residues.

DNA of the CDR3: TGCAGCTCACCGACAGGGAACAATGAGCAGTTCTTC. This codes for CSSPTGNNEQFF. The V gene is TRBV29-1, the J gene TRBJ2-1; 7 bases match TRBD1. This CDR3 has 12 residues. J gave up 5 bases and V 8 bases, and 6 bases lay outside the gene matches. Germline V gene sequence: CDR1 SQVTM, CDR2 ANQGSEA.

This clonotype has at least ten counts. V usage is TRBV2 and J usage is TRBJ2-1; TRBD1 is a possible D gene (6 bases). The CDR3 consists of 15 residues. The germline V and J ends were trimmed by 2 bases and 6 bases, with 14 bases remaining between them. Germline CDR1 is SNHLY and CDR2 is FYNNEI. The CDR3 sequence: CASSELGASRNEQFF. The CDR3 region has the DNA TGTGCCAGCAGTGAATTGGGGGCCAGTCGCAATGAGCAGTTCTTC.

This clonotype came up a few times. V usage is TRBV12-3 or TRBV12-4 and J usage is TRBJ2-5; the D gene is possibly TRBD2 (6 bases). Gene TRBJ2-7 matches the end of the DNA better, so the J call may be wrong. This CDR3 contains 14 residues. This chain's CDR3 is CASSPGSASYEQYF. The DNA for the CDR3 is TGTGCCAGCAGTCCCGGGAGTGCCTCCTACGAGCAGTACTTC.

This chain joins TRBV3-1 and TRBJ1-1; tentative D call: TRBD1 (6 bases). Trimming stripped 8 bases from V and 4 bases from J, with 14 bases between. CDR1 is LGHDT and CDR2 is YNNKEL in the germline V gene (reference sequence). The CDR3 consists of 13 residues. In DNA form, the CDR3 reads TGTGCCAGCGCTGGGCAGGGGATCACTGAAGCTTTCTTT. It encodes CASAGQGITEAFF.

The chain carries TRBV12-3 or TRBV12-4 and TRBJ2-5; TRBD1 agrees at 11 bases. V was pared by 0 bases and J by 5 bases, with 5 bases of the junction left unmatched. The CDR3 has 16 residues. The CDR3 sequence is CASSLAGTGGLETQYF. CDR3 coding DNA: TGTGCCAGCAGTTTAGCAGGGACAGGGGGTTTGGAGACCCAGTACTTC.

V usage is TRBV6-1 and J usage is TRBJ1-1; D ambiguous. CDR3 size: 16 residues. The germline V and J ends were trimmed by 1 base and 0 bases, with 12 bases remaining between them. CDR1 is MNHNS, CDR2 SASEGT, per germline. CDR3 sequence: CASSEVSFSVNTEAFF. In DNA form, the CDR3 reads TGTGCCAGCAGTGAAGTCAGTTTTTCGGTGAACACTGAAGCTTTCTTT.

This clonotype was detected only a few times. This chain uses TRBV7-9 with TRBJ2-5; 9 nucleotides agree with TRBD1. Germline loops: CDR1 SEHNR, CDR2 FQNEAQ (reference sequence). This CDR3 is 15 amino acids long. V gave up 5 bases and J gave up 5 bases; unmatched junction bases: 9. CDR3 protein: CASSPTGGFGETQYF. The CDR3 coding sequence is TGTGCCAGCAGCCCGACAGGGGGTTTTGGGGAGACCCAGTACTTC.

The chain uses TRBV29-1 and TRBJ2-6, with D perhaps matching TRBD1 (6 bases). The germline V gene has CDR1 SQVTM and CDR2 ANQGSEA. The CDR3 is 15 residues long. Trimming cost V 6 bases and J 1 base, with 13 bases left between them. The CDR3 loop reads CSVWAGESGANVLTF. DNA of the CDR3: TGCAGCGTCTGGGCAGGGGAATCTGGGGCCAACGTCCTGACTTTC.

Only a few counts were recorded for this clonotype. The J gene is TRBJ2-3, the V gene TRBV29-1, with TRBD2 identical over 12 bases. This CDR3 spans 13 amino acids. V trimming: 7 bases; J trimming: 4 bases; junction bases outside the gene matches: 3. From germline, CDR1 is SQVTM and CDR2 ANQGSEA. The CDR3 DNA reads as TGCAGCGACGGACTAGCGGGATCAGATACGCAGTATTTT. Amino acids: CSDGLAGSDTQYF.

This clonotype was counted at least ten times. The V and J genes are TRBV7-3 and TRBJ2-1; 10 bases map to TRBD1. This CDR3 region has 13 residues. Germline V CDR1 and CDR2: SGHTA, FQGTGA. The V segment lost 5 bases and the J segment 7 bases; nucleotides outside the gene matches: 2. The CDR3 sequence is CASSPGQGNEQFF. The CDR3 DNA follows: TGTGCCAGCAGCCCGGGACAGGGGAATGAGCAGTTCTTC.

The chain is built from TRBV20-1 and TRBJ2-1; D may be TRBD2 (5 bases). CDR3 length: 14 residues. In germline, CDR1 is DFQATT, CDR2 SNEGSKA (reference sequence). V lost 1 base to trimming and J lost 0 bases, with 7 bases between them. The CDR3 spells CSARGAVSYNEQFF. In DNA, the CDR3 is TGCAGTGCTAGAGGAGCGGTCTCCTACAATGAGCAGTTCTTC.

The V gene is TRBV5-5, the J gene TRBJ2-3, with D possibly TRBD1 on 6 matching bases. CDR3 length: 16 amino acids. Germline V gives CDR1 SGHKS, CDR2 YYEKEE (reference sequence). The V end lost 3 bases, the J end lost 3 bases, and 17 bases lay between the germline ends. This CDR3 is CASSWLQGLLTDTQYF. CDR3 in DNA: TGTGCCAGCAGCTGGCTACAGGGTTTATTGACAGATACGCAGTATTTT.

This clonotype was seen only once. The V gene is TRBV11-2, the J gene TRBJ2-5; D is unclear. The CDR3 consists of 15 residues. The germline V gene encodes CDR1 SGHAT and CDR2 FQNNGV. Trimming removed 2 bases at V and 5 bases at J, with 15 bases between. CDR3 DNA sequence: TGTGCCAGCAGCTTAACCGGCTTTGGAAGGGAGACCCAGTACTTC. Translated, it gives CASSLTGFGRETQYF.

This chain joins TRBV7-2 and TRBJ2-3, with 7 nucleotides matching TRBD1. CDR3 length equals 16 residues. Germline lookup yields CDR1 SGHTA and CDR2 FQGNSA. The J segment lost 2 bases and the V segment lost 1 base, leaving 6 bases of the junction unmatched. In nucleotides, the CDR3 is TGTGCCAGCAGCTTAGGATGGGGACAGCTCACAGATACGCAGTATTTT. Translated: CASSLGWGQLTDTQYF.

This clonotype was observed a few times. This chain links TRBV7-8 with TRBJ2-1, with 16 bases fitting TRBD2. The DNA end favors TRBJ2-5, so the J call may be wrong. There are 18 residues in the CDR3. Per the germline V gene, CDR1 is SGHVS and CDR2 is FQNEAQ. CDR3 sequence reads: CASSSGTSGRANPQTQYF. CDR3 nucleotide sequence: TGTGCCAGCAGCTCCGGGACTAGCGGGAGGGCTAACCCCCAGACCCAGTACTTC.

This clonotype was detected only a few times. The chain employs TRBV20-1 and TRBJ1-1; D gene uncertain. The CDR3 extends over 13 amino acids. V gave up 4 bases and J gave up 1 base, with 10 bases separating them. Germline CDR1 DFQATT, CDR2 SNEGSKA (reference sequence). Here the CDR3 DNA reads TGCAGTGCTATTCGGGCTGGGAACACTGAAGCTTTCTTT. Translating it yields CSAIRAGNTEAFF.

This chain connects TRBV6-5 to TRBJ2-2; 16 nucleotides line up with TRBD2. J gave up 4 bases and V 4 bases, and 6 bases lay outside the gene matches. Germline values: CDR1 MNHEY, CDR2 SVGAGI. This CDR3 has 18 amino acids. The CDR3 here is CASSSPGLAGGPTGELFF. In DNA, the CDR3 is TGTGCCAGCAGTTCCCCGGGACTAGCGGGAGGGCCCACCGGGGAGCTGTTTTTT.

The CDR3 coding sequence is TGTGCCAGCAGTTCTAGCGGACGCACAGATACGCAGTATTTT. Protein product: CASSSSGRTDTQYF. This rearrangement joins TRBV6-4 to TRBJ2-3; 7 nucleotides match TRBD2. Germline V CDR1 and CDR2: MRHNA, SNTAGT. The junction had 3 bases not matched to a gene; V was cut back by 5 bases and J by 1 base. The length of the CDR3 is 14 residues.

A remark on this clonotype: A much bigger clone sits one base away, suggesting this may be a read error. The chain links TRBV20-1 to TRBJ1-2; D might be TRBD1 (5 bases). V was trimmed by 5 bases and J by 4 bases, leaving 17 bases between them. Germline-derived CDR1 and CDR2 are DFQATT and SNEGSKA (reference sequence). This CDR3 is built from 14 residues. The chain's CDR3 is CSAADPTTVYGYTF. CDR3 sequence (DNA): TGCAGTGCTGCCGATCCAACGACAGTCTATGGCTACACCTTC.

CDR3 sequence: CAISESGSGVPMKTQYF. In nucleotides, the CDR3 is TGTGCCATCAGTGAGTCGGGGTCAGGGGTCCCTATGAAGACCCAGTACTTC. The chain employs TRBV10-3 and TRBJ2-5; D possibly corresponds to TRBD1 (6 bases). The CDR3 is 17 residues long. V dropped 0 bases and J dropped 6 bases, with 20 bases sitting between them. Germline CDR1 ENHRY, CDR2 SYGVKD.

The chain combines TRBV14 with TRBJ2-1; D is undetermined. The V and J ends lost 0 bases and 7 bases respectively, with 10 bases between them. The CDR3 sequence is 14 residues long. CDR1 and CDR2 from the germline V gene are SGHDN and FVKESK. DNA for the CDR3: TGTGCCAGCAGCCAAGAGTTGTATACAAATGAGCAGTTCTTC. This translates into CASSQELYTNEQFF.